A single sample is the source of the 21 T cell receptor beta chains below, sequenced in a study of shared clonotypes between healthy human individuals. Assay: immunoSEQ multiplex PCR; the TCRdb copy retains only in-frame clones and omits some. The profile covers around 1.9 million clones, with approximately 94% appearing a single time and under 2% taken by the ten largest. Naive CD8 isolation took CD45RO-negative cells positively selected for CCR7 and excluded terminally differentiated effector memory CD45RA+ cells. Specimen: naive CD8+ T cells from PBMCs. These receptors originate from a man between 18 and 29 years old in good health. Some clones in this sample may be carry-over from other donors' samples.

The chain is built from TRBV27 and TRBJ2-1, with 10 bases identical to TRBD2. V lost 0 bases to trimming and J lost 6 bases; unmatched junction nucleotides: 2. CDR3 length: 15 amino acids. Germline loops: CDR1 MNHEY, CDR2 SMNVEV (reference sequence). CDR3 sequence reads: CASSLSAGGINEQFF. In nucleotides, the CDR3 is TGTGCCAGCAGTTTATCAGCGGGGGGGATCAATGAGCAGTTCTTC.

The chain couples TRBV25-1 to TRBJ1-2; D remains unclear. Germline V lookup: CDR1 MGHDK, CDR2 SYGVNS. V gave up 4 bases and J gave up 6 bases, with 9 bases separating them. This CDR3 is built from 12 residues. This chain's CDR3 is CASSGLWDGYTF. CDR3 coding DNA: TGTGCCAGCAGTGGACTCTGGGATGGCTACACCTTC.

The chain carries TRBV9 and TRBJ2-3; D unclear. Trimming stripped 0 bases from V and 2 bases from J, with 16 bases between. The germline V gene encodes CDR1 SGDLS and CDR2 YYNGEE. The CDR3 runs 17 residues. CDR3 sequence: CASSVESLVPSTDTQYF. The CDR3 DNA is TGTGCCAGCAGCGTAGAGTCTCTAGTACCTTCCACAGATACGCAGTATTTT.

J is TRBJ1-1 and V is TRBV7-9; 8 bases are shared with TRBD1. Germline V CDR1 and CDR2: SEHNR, FQNEAQ (reference sequence). Trimming at V came to 5 bases and at J to 3 bases, leaving 11 bases not matched to a gene. The CDR3 extends over 16 amino acids. CDR3 bases: TGTGCCAGCAGCCGCGGACAGGGTCGAAAGGACACTGAAGCTTTCTTT. Its protein is CASSRGQGRKDTEAFF.

The chain combines TRBV27 with TRBJ2-1; possibly TRBD2 for D (6 bases). V gave up 5 bases and J gave up 7 bases, with 18 bases separating them. Germline-derived CDR1 and CDR2 are MNHEY and SMNVEV (reference sequence). This CDR3 contains 15 residues. In nucleotides, the CDR3 is TGTGCCAGCAGTCTGTACGGGGGAACCGCTAATGAGCAGTTCTTC. The encoded protein is CASSLYGGTANEQFF.

This sequence joins TRBV4-1 and TRBJ1-1; maybe TRBD1 (5 bases). Looked up from germline, CDR1 is MGHRA and CDR2 is YSYEKL. The V end lost 4 bases, the J end lost 0 bases, and 15 bases lay between the germline ends. The CDR3 consists of 16 residues. DNA for the CDR3: TGCGCCAGCAGCCCCGGTGAGGGGATCATGAACACTGAAGCTTTCTTT. Amino acid sequence: CASSPGEGIMNTEAFF.

This chain uses TRBV9 with TRBJ2-7, with a weak D call TRBD1 (6 bases). The CDR3 has 14 amino acids. Germline CDR1 reads SGDLS; CDR2 reads YYNGEE. Trimming removed 4 bases at V and 0 bases at J, with 11 bases between. The CDR3 protein is CASSTRDNSYEQYF. CDR3 nucleotides: TGTGCCAGCAGCACAAGGGACAACTCCTACGAGCAGTACTTC.

The chain employs TRBV18 and TRBJ1-1; a possible D gene is TRBD1 (5 bases). The CDR3 consists of 15 residues. Germline values: CDR1 KGHSH, CDR2 LQKENI. The ends were cut back, 4 bases at V and 1 base at J, with 13 bases in the middle. CDR3 protein: CASSLKRGTNTEAFF. The CDR3 DNA reads TGTGCCAGCTCACTCAAGCGGGGGACGAACACTGAAGCTTTCTTT.

This rearrangement joins TRBV27 to TRBJ2-7, with 8 bases aligning to TRBD1. J lost 5 bases, V lost 3 bases, and 6 bases had no gene match. This CDR3 has 14 residues. Germline CDR1 is MNHEY and CDR2 is SMNVEV (reference sequence). The CDR3 region is CASSFAGGMDEQYF. CDR3 DNA sequence: TGTGCCAGCAGTTTCGCAGGGGGCATGGACGAGCAGTACTTC.

CDR3 nucleotide sequence: TGTGCCAGCAGCTTAGCGCTCAGGGAGAATCAGCCCCAGCATTTT. It translates to CASSLALRENQPQHF. The V and J genes are TRBV7-8 and TRBJ1-5; D possibly corresponds to TRBD1 (5 bases). CDR1 is SGHVS and CDR2 is FQNEAQ in the germline V gene. The CDR3 totals 15 residues. The V end was cut by 0 bases, the J end by 4 bases, with 10 bases between.

V gene TRBV4-1 combines with J gene TRBJ2-3; perhaps TRBD2 as D (6 bases). The V and J ends lost 4 bases and 0 bases respectively, with 11 bases between them. Germline V gene lookup returns CDR1 MGHRA and CDR2 YSYEKL. The CDR3 runs to 15 residues. CDR3 protein: CASSRMGLSTDTQYF. CDR3 bases: TGCGCCAGCAGCCGGATGGGACTTAGCACAGATACGCAGTATTTT.

This rearrangement joins TRBV5-1 to TRBJ2-3, with D maybe TRBD1 (5 bases). V dropped 0 bases and J dropped 1 base, with 12 bases sitting between them. Germline V gives CDR1 SGHRS, CDR2 YFSETQ. This CDR3 is built from 16 residues. The CDR3 sequence is CASSLDVRVRTDTQYF. Written as DNA, the CDR3 is TGCGCCAGCAGCTTGGATGTCAGGGTACGCACAGATACGCAGTATTTT.

The chain employs TRBV19 and TRBJ1-5, with D maybe TRBD1 (6 bases). Germline CDR1 and CDR2: LNHDA and SQIVND (reference sequence). The CDR3 has 14 residues. Between the trimmed V and J ends, which lost 7 bases and 4 bases, there was a span of 14 bases. CDR3 in DNA: TGTGCCAGTAATACAGGGATTCGAAATCAGCCCCAGCATTTT. Translating gives CASNTGIRNQPQHF.

J is TRBJ2-5 and V is TRBV5-4; weak D call: TRBD2 (5 bases). The V end was cut by 3 bases, the J end by 5 bases, with 17 bases between. Germline assignment: CDR1 SGHNT and CDR2 YYREEE (reference sequence). The CDR3 contains 15 residues. The CDR3 loop is CASSSIERWEETQYF. DNA for the CDR3: TGTGCCAGCAGCTCCATAGAGCGATGGGAGGAGACCCAGTACTTC.

A single count supports this clone. J is TRBJ2-1 and V is TRBV7-9, with a possible D match to TRBD1 (6 bases). Trimming pared 2 bases from V and 5 bases from J, leaving 13 bases between. The CDR3 is made up of 15 amino acids. CDR1 is SEHNR, CDR2 FQNEAQ, per germline (reference sequence). The DNA for the CDR3 is TGTGCCAGCAGCTTAATCTCAGGGGTACACAATGAGCAGTTCTTC. Translating gives CASSLISGVHNEQFF.

The V gene is TRBV30, the J gene TRBJ2-7; perhaps TRBD2 as D (5 bases). Germline V gene lookup returns CDR1 GTSNPN and CDR2 SVGIG (reference sequence). V was cut by 0 bases and J by 2 bases, with 14 bases left in between. The CDR3 has 15 amino acids. This CDR3 is CAWSVLFGVAYEQYF. The DNA for the CDR3 is TGTGCCTGGAGTGTTCTTTTCGGGGTAGCCTACGAGCAGTACTTC.

This clone was detected only once. The chain recombines TRBV5-1 with TRBJ2-7; D might be TRBD2 (5 bases). Deletions cut 3 bases from V and 4 bases from J, with 20 bases between. The CDR3 runs to 16 residues. Germline loops: CDR1 SGHRS, CDR2 YFSETQ. CDR3 in DNA: TGCGCCAGCAGCTCGAGTATCCGGGAAGTAATATACGAGCAGTACTTC. It is translated as CASSSSIREVIYEQYF. The full variable domain, rest sourced from reference TRBV5-1 and TRBJ2-7, is KAGVTQTPRYLIKTRGQQVTLSCSPISGHRSVSWYQQTPGQGLQFLFEYFSETQRNKGNFPGRFSGRQFSNSRSEMNVSTLELGDSALYLCASSSSIREVIYEQYFGPGTRLTVT.

This chain's CDR3 is CASNQLGTNTEAFF. The CDR3 DNA follows: TGTGCCAGCAACCAGCTCGGTACGAACACTGAAGCTTTCTTT. The chain uses TRBV5-4 and TRBJ1-1; D is unclear. Germline values: CDR1 SGHNT, CDR2 YYREEE (reference sequence). V was pared by 6 bases and J by 1 base, with 13 bases between. The CDR3 is 14 amino acids.

The V and J genes are TRBV4-2 and TRBJ2-1; D may be TRBD2 (5 bases). The V and J ends lost 11 bases and 10 bases respectively, with 21 bases between them. The CDR3 runs to 13 residues. CDR1 is LGHNA and CDR2 is YNFKEQ in the germline V gene. The chain's CDR3 is CAVLVSAPGEQFF. The CDR3 nucleotides are TGTGCCGTCCTGGTCAGCGCCCCGGGGGAGCAGTTCTTC.

This clone was seen only once. The chain joins TRBV30 to TRBJ2-1; TRBD2 matches at 10 bases. Germline assignment: CDR1 GTSNPN and CDR2 SVGIG (reference sequence). The CDR3 contains 15 residues. V trimming: 1 base; J trimming: 7 bases; junction bases outside the gene matches: 7. The CDR3 bases are TGTGCCTGGAGTGAAGAGCGGGAGGGCCGGAATGAGCAGTTCTTC. This codes for CAWSEEREGRNEQFF.

The CDR3 protein is CASSEVRAAYEQYF. As DNA, the CDR3 is TGTGCCAGCAGTGAAGTCAGGGCGGCCTACGAGCAGTACTTC. The chain couples TRBV6-1 to TRBJ2-7; D possibly corresponds to TRBD1 (5 bases). The CDR3 extends over 14 amino acids. Deletions cut 1 base from V and 2 bases from J, with 9 bases between. Germline CDR1 reads MNHNS; CDR2 reads SASEGT.